The source of this T cell receptor (beta chain) is a study of blood T cell repertoires in COVID-19. Assay used: immunoSEQ multiplex PCR; TCRdb lists only in-frame clones, some missing. This table has tens of thousands of clones, over 60% appearing once. The CDR3 extends over 17 amino acids. CDR1 is MNHNS, CDR2 SASEGT, per germline. V shed 3 bases and J shed 0 bases, with 15 bases lying between them. Sequenced input: peripheral blood. This chain connects TRBV6-1 to TRBJ2-1; D perhaps matches TRBD1 (5 bases). The sequence derives from a woman older than 75 with active or convalescent COVID-19. CDR3 region: CASSDEFQGNSYNEQFF. CDR3 nucleotide sequence: TGTGCCAGCAGTGACGAATTTCAGGGAAACTCCTACAATGAGCAGTTCTTC.